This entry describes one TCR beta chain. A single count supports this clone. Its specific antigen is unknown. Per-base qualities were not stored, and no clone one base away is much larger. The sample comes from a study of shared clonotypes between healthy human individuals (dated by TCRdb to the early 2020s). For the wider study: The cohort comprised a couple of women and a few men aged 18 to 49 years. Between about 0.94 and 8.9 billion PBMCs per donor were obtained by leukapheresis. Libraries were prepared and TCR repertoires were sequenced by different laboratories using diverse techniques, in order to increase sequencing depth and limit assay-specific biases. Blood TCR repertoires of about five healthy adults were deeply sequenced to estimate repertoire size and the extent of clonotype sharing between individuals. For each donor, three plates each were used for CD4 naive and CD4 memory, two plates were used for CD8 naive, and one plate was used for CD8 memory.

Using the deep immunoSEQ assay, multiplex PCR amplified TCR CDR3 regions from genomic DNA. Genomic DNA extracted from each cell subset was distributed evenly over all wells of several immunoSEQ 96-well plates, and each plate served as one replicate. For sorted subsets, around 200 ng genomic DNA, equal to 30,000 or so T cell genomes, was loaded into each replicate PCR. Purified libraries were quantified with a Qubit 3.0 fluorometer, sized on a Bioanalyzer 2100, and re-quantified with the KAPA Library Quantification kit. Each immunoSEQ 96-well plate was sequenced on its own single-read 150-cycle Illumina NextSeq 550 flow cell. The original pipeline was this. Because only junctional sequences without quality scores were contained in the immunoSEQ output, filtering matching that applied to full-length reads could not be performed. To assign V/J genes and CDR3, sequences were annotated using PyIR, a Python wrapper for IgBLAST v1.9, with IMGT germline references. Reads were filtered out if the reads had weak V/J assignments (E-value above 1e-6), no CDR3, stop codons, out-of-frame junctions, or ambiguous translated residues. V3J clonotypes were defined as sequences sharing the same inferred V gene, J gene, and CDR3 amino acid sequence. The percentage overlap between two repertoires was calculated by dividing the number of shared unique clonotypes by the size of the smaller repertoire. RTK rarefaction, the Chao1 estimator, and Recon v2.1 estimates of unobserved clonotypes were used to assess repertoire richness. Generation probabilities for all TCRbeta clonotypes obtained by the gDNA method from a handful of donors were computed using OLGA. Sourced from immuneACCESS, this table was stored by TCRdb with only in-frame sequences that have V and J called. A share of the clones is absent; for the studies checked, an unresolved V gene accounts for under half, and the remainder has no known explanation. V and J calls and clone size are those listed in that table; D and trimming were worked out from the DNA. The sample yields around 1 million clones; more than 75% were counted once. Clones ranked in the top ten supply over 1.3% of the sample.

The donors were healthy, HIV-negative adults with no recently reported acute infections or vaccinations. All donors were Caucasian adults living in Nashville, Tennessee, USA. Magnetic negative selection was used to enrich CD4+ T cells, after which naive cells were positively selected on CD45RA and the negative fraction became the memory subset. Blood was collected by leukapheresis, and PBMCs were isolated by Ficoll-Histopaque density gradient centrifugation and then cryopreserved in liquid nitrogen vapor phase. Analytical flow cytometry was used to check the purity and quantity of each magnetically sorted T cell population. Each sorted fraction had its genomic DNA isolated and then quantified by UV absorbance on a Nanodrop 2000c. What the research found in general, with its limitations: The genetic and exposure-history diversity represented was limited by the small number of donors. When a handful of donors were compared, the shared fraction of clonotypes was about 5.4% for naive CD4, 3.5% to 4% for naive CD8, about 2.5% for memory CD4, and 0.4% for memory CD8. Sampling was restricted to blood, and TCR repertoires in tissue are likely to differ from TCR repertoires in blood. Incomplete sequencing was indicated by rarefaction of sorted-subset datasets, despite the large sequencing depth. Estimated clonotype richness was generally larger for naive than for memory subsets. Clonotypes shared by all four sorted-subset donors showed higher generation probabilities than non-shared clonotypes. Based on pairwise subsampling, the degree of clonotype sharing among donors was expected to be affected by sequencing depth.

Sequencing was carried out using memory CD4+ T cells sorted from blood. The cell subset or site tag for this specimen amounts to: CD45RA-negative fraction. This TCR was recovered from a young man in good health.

Here is the DNA: TGTGCCAGCAGCACAACCTCCTACGAGCAGTACTTC. Its product reads: CASSTTSYEQYF. Recombination connected TRBV7-9 to TRBJ2-7, with the identity of the D gene unclear. Reading from cysteine to phenylalanine, the CDR3 counts 12 amino acids. Of all the DNA, just the CDR3 is kept, 36 bases in frame from base 1. A distance of 5 bases separates the germline ends of V and J, which lose 5 bases and 0 bases respectively. CDR1 and CDR2 are read off the germline V gene (reference sequence) as SEHNR and FQNEAQ.